These T cell receptor beta chains were read from a single sample in a study of T cell changes during pregnancy in multiple sclerosis. Clones were sequenced by immunoSEQ multiplex PCR, and TCRdb holds only the in-frame ones, with some missing. The table includes roughly 40,000 clones, roughly 90% detected once. Sequenced material: CD8+ T cells from peripheral blood mononuclear cells, taken in the first trimester of pregnancy. These receptors all stem from a female donor with multiple sclerosis, enrolled in a pregnancy study. The conserved cysteine and the conserved F or W are not part of the CDR3 here. Part of the rows lack a size; the others show once, few, many or a class for expanded clones.

size	V	J	CDR3
NA	TRBV5-4	TRBJ2-2	ASSLWGENTGELF
NA	TRBV13	TRBJ1-1	ASSSGQGLGGAF
NA	TRBV6-6	TRBJ1-6	ASSYPQGVDSPLH
NA	TRBV5-4	TRBJ1-3	ASSYGTGGNTIY
NA	TRBV5-6	TRBJ1-2	ASSFGGGDGYT
NA	TRBV7-9	TRBJ2-5	ASSLRAQETQY
NA	TRBV29-1	TRBJ1-2	SVEGTGGGYT
NA	TRBV6-1	TRBJ1-1	ASRDGQGAAEAF
NA	TRBV5-8	TRBJ1-1	ASSDPRQGVSEAF
NA	TRBV15	TRBJ1-2	ATSRDRQGVSNYGYT
NA	TRBV6-6	TRBJ1-1	ASTYGGNTEAF
few	TRBV9	TRBJ2-3	ASSSSGAAVDTQY
NA	TRBV7-3	TRBJ2-1	ASSLRHLADEQF
NA	TRBV30	TRBJ2-7	AWSVGGPYEQY
NA	TRBV27	TRBJ1-5	ASSLYRGSQPQH
NA	TRBV4-1	TRBJ2-1	ASSQDPLEQF
NA	TRBV5-8	TRBJ2-2	ASRTGWELF
NA	TRBV2	TRBJ2-5	ASRSSGGAGQETQY
once	TRBV2	TRBJ2-1	ASSVSGGAYNEQF
NA	TRBV2	TRBJ2-5	ASSELAEQETQY
NA	TRBV14	TRBJ2-2	ASSQYSGEMDGELF
NA	TRBV11-3	TRBJ2-2	ASSHPPWLAAGELF
few	TRBV5-6	TRBJ1-5	ASSLRGSNQPQH
NA	TRBV7-9	TRBJ2-7	ASSLSSGGTSYEQY
NA	TRBV6-5	TRBJ2-1	ASSWRADNEQF
NA	TRBV29-1	TRBJ1-3	SVVLGNTIY
NA	TRBV7-8	TRBJ1-2	ASSPNAGDVGYGYT
NA	TRBV27	TRBJ2-2	ASSLSPNTGELF
NA	TRBV30	TRBJ1-2	AWSVGSDGYT
once	TRBV9	TRBJ1-5	ASSAGGQGAKQPQH
few	TRBV10-3	TRBJ2-7	AIRGDDYEQY
once	TRBV4-1	TRBJ1-5	ASSQADGDQPQH
NA	TRBV6-4	TRBJ1-2	ASSEWGLGYGYT
NA	TRBV27	TRBJ1-1	ASSKGGTEAF